This T cell receptor (beta chain) was captured in a study of blood T cell repertoires in COVID-19. In the study overall: COVID-19 samples collected from the United States, Italy and Spain covered acute and convalescent phases. Nucleic acid was either cDNA or gDNA, and it came from T cells, B-cell-depleted T cells, or PBMCs.

The authors' processing: Estimation of nucleated cell counts relied on the amplification of reference gene primers. Sequenced by immunoSEQ multiplex PCR; TCRdb stores in-frame clones only, minus some. V, J and clone size were drawn from that table, and D and trimming were deduced from the DNA. The table lists 250,000 to 300,000 clones, nearly 90% of them singletons. Unmatched junction bases numbered 5, after V lost 4 bases and J lost 4 bases. The CDR3 has 16 residues. Germline V gives CDR1 SGHDN, CDR2 FVKESK. Seattle-derived patients entered the study during active infection and were followed longitudinally.

J is TRBJ2-1 and V is TRBV14; 12 bases are a match to TRBD2. The sequencing input was peripheral blood. This receptor was taken from a woman in her twenties or thirties with COVID-19, enrolled during active disease. CDR3 amino acids: CASSPLAGGFYNEQFF. CDR3 DNA sequence: TGTGCCAGCAGCCCCCTAGCGGGGGGGTTTTACAATGAGCAGTTCTTC.